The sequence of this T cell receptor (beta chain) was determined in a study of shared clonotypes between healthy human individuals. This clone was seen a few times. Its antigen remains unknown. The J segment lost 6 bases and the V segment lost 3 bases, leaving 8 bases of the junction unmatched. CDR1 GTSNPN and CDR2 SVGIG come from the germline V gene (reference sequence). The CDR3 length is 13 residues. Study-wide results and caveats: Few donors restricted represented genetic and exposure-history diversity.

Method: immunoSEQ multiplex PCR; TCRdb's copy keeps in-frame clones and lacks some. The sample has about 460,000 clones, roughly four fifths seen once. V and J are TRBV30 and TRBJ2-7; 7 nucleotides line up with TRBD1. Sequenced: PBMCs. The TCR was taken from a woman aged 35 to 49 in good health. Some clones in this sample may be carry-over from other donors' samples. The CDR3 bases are TGTGCCTGGAGAACAGGGGCTCGGGGCGAGCAGTACTTC. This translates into CAWRTGARGEQYF.